This T cell receptor beta chain was sequenced for a study of beta chain features in type 1 diabetes. Study-level information: Age and gender were similar between patients and healthy donors, as were cell yields. 107,917,701 sorted cells were examined across all samples. General study points: Type 1 diabetes patients showed fewer insertions and more deletions at VDJ junctions. Compared with healthy donors, patients appeared to share more similar naive, central memory and regulatory TCRB repertoires. TCRB CDR3s from Type 1 diabetes patients were moderately but significantly shorter in all four CD4+ subsets.

Germline-derived CDR1 and CDR2 are SNHLY and FYNNEI. J lost 3 bases, V lost 6 bases, and 5 bases had no gene match. The CDR3 totals 13 residues. Comments on this clone: The antigen is not known.

The whole isolated RNA underwent reverse transcription, so sequencing captured expressed TCRB transcripts. TCRdb's copy holds only in-frame clones and misses some; the assay was immunoSEQ multiplex PCR. Of a few hundred thousand clones detected, 8.5% to 10% appear once; the ten largest clones hold about 0.64%. The receptor was isolated from a man aged 30 to 39 with type 1 diabetes. Sample: central memory CD4+ T cells from blood. The chain carries TRBV2 and TRBJ2-7; 7 bases match TRBD1. Written as DNA, the CDR3 is TGTGCCAGCAGGACGGGACAGCTCTACGAGCAGTACTTC. This gives the protein CASRTGQLYEQYF.